This T cell receptor (beta chain) was retrieved from a study of beta chain features in type 1 diabetes. Overall study results and limits: Significant though moderate, a shortening of TCRB CDR3s appeared in all four CD4+ subsets of Type 1 diabetes patients. At VDJ recombination sites, type 1 diabetes patients had fewer insertions and more deleted nucleotides.

Expressed TCRB transcripts were sequenced because the isolated RNA had all been reverse transcribed beforehand. Assay used: immunoSEQ multiplex PCR; TCRdb lists only in-frame clones, some missing. The sample has tens of thousands of clones, around 40% seen once. Germline values: CDR1 SNHLY, CDR2 FYNNEI. CDR3 size: 15 residues. The ends were cut back, 4 bases at V and 3 bases at J, with 16 bases in the middle. This clone was counted only a few times. The antigen is not known. The source is a man aged 30 to 45 with type 1 diabetes. The chain links TRBV2 to TRBJ2-7; TRBD2 is a possible D gene (6 bases). The sequenced material came from stem cell memory CD4+ T cells from blood. This chain's CDR3 is CASSVSGDFFYEQYF. The CDR3 bases are TGTGCCAGCAGTGTCTCGGGGGACTTCTTCTACGAGCAGTACTTC.